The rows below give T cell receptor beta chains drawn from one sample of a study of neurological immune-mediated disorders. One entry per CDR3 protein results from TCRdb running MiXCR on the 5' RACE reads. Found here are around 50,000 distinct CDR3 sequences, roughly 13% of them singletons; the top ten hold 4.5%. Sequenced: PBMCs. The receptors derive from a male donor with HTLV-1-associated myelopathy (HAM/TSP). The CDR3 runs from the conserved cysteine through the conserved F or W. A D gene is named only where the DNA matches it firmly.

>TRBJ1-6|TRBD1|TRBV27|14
CASMPGGVFSPLHF
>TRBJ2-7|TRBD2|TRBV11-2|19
CASSSLLLGTSGAYYEQYF
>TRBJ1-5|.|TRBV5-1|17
CASSLSPLDIPNQPQHF
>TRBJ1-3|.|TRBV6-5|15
CASSYSGGSGNTIYF
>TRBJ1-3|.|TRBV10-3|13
CAIRQPSGNTIYF
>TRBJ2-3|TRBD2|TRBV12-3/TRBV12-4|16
CASSSRRGGVTDTQYF
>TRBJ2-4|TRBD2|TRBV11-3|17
CASSFARSGGPKNIQYF
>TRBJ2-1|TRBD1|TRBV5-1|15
CASSQSGTGNNEQFF
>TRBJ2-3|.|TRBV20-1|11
CSAPRGDTQYF
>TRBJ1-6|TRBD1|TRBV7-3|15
CASSLAGTGNSPLHF
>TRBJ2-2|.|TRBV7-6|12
CASSLAGGELFF
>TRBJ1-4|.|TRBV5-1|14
CASSFQQESEKLFF
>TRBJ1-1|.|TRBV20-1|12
CSASVVDTEAFF
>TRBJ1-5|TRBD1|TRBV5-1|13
CASSEGGGQPQHF
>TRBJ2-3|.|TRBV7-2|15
CASSPGWTSTDTQYF
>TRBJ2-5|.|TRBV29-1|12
CSVGRAGETQYF
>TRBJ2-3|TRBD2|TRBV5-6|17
CASSSRRLAGVLDTQYF
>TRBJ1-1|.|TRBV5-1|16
CASSLMGSVSDTEAFF
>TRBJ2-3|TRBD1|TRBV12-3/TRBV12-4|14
CASSRQGSPDTQYF
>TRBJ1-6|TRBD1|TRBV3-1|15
CASSQAGTENSPLHF
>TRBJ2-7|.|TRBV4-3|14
CASSQDVGTYEQYF
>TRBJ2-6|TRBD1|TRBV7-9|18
CASSSIRGDRDGANVLTF
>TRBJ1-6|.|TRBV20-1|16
CSARLVFGGDNSPLHF
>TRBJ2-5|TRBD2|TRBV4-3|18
CASSQGGTSGTNQETQYF
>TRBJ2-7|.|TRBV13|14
CASSLSGLTYEQYF
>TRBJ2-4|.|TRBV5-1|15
CASSLAYGHKNIQYF
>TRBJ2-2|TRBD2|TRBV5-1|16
CASSYPSGVTSGELFF
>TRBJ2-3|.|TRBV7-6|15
CASSLETGYTDTQYF
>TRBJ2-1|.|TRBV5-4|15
CASSPPARDYNEQFF
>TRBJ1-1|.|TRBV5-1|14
CASSFGGRVTEAFF
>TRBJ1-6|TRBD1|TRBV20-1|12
CSACRGLGPLHF
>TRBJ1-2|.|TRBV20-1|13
CSASGGVNYGYTF
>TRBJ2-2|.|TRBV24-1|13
CATSDRNTGELFF
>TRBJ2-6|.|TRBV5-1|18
CASSSLAGGSAGANVLTF
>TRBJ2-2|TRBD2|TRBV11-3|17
CASSLVLAGGNTGELFF
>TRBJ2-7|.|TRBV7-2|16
CASSLDTGSLSYEQYF
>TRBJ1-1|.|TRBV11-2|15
CASSLGLLGNTEAFF
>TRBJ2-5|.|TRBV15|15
CATSRDPQSLQTQYF
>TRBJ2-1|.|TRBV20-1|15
CSASGAPPSYNEQFF
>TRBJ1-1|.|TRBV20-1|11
CSARDWRSAFF
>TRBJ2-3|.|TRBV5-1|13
CASGRGALDTQYF
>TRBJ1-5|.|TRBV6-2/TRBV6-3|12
CATRGGNQPQHF
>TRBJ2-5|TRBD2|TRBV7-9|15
CASSRSGGPQETQYF
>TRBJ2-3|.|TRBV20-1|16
CSARDSRRQSTDTQYF
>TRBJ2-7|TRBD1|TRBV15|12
CATAQGAYEQYF
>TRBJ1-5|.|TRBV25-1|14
CASSEALVGQPQHF
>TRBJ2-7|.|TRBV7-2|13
CASSVTHPYEQYF
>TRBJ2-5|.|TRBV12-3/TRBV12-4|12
CASTPWGETQYF
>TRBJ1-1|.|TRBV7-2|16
CASSSPRGARNTEAFF
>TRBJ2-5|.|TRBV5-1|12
CASSFRQENQYF
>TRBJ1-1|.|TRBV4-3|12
CASSHRGNEAFF
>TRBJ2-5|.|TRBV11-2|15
CASRYIGASQETQYF
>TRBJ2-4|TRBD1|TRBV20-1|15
CSARDGGQTKNIQYF
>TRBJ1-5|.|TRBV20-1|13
CSAYTGLNQPQHF
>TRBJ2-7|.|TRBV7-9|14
CASSTLEQVGEQYF
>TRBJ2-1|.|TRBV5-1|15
CASSLGGPTRVEQFF
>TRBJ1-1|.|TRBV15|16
CATSRPEGFQNTEAFF
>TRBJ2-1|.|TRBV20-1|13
CSGRGAAHYEQFF
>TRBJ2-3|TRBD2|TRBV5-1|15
CASSSLAGPTDTQYF
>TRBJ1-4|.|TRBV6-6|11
CATARNEKLFF